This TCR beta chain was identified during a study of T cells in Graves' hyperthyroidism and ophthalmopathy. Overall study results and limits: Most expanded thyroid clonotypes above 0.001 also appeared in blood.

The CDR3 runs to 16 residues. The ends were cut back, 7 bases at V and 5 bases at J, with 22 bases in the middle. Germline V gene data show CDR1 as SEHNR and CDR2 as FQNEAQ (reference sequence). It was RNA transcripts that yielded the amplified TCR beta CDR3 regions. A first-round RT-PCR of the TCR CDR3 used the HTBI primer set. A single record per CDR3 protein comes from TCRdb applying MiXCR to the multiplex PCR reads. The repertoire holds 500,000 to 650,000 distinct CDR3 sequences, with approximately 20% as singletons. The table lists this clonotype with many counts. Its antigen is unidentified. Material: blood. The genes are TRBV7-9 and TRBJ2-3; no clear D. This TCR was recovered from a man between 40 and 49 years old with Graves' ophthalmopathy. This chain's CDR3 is CASKSTETSRGDTQYF. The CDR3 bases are TGTGCCAGCAAGTCGACCGAAACCTCTCGAGGAGATACGCAGTATTTT. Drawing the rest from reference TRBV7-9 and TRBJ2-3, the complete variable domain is DTGVSQNPRHKITKRGQNVTFRCDPISEHNRLYWYRQTLGQGPEFLTYFQNEAQLEKSRLLSDRFSAERPKGSFSTLEIQRTEQGDSAMYLCASKSTETSRGDTQYFGPGTRLTVL.